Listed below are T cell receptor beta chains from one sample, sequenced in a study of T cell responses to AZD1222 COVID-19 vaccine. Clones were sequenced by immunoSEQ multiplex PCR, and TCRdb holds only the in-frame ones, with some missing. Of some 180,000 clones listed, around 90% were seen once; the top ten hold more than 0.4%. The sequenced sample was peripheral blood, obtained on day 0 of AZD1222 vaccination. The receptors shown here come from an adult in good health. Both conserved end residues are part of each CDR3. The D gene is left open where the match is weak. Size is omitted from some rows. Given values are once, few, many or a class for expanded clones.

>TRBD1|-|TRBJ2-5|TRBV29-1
CSVFTQGAQETQYF
TGCAGCGTCTTTACTCAGGGGGCTCAAGAGACCCAGTACTTC
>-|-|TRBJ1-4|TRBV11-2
CASKGLPGQGGEKLFF
TGTGCCAGCAAGGGACTCCCGGGGCAGGGTGGAGAAAAACTGTTTTTT
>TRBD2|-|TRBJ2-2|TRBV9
CASSSLLAPTGELFF
TGTGCCAGCAGCTCTCTACTAGCGCCCACCGGGGAGCTGTTTTTT
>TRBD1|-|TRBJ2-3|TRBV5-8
CASSRTGNTDTQYF
TGTGCCAGCAGCCGGACAGGGAACACAGATACGCAGTATTTT
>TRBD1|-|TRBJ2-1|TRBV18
CASSPPTGVNEQFF
TGTGCCAGCTCACCTCCGACAGGGGTCAATGAGCAGTTCTTC
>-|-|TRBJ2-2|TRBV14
CASSRVEGTGELFF
TGTGCCAGCAGCCGGGTCGAGGGGACCGGGGAGCTGTTTTTT
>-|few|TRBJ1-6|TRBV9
CASSASTVNNSPLHF
TGTGCCAGCAGCGCCTCGACGGTTAATAATTCACCCCTCCACTTT
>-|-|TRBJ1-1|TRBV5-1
CASRGRDGTTEAFF
TGCGCCAGCAGAGGGAGGGACGGCACAACTGAAGCTTTCTTT
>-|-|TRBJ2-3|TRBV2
CAIELTSTDTQYF
TGTGCCATCGAACTTACTAGCACAGATACGCAGTATTTT
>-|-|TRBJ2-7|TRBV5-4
CASSLAVGGEPYEQYF
TGTGCCAGCAGCTTGGCCGTCGGCGGGGAGCCCTACGAGCAGTACTTC
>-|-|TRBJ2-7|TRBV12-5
CASGLGGKLGGLETYEQYF
TGTGCTAGTGGTTTGGGCGGCAAATTAGGCGGACTTGAGACCTACGAGCAGTACTTC
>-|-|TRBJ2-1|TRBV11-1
CASSLGLNEQFF
TGTGCCAGCAGCTTAGGATTAAATGAGCAGTTCTTC
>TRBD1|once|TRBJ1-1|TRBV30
CACSRGTGVTEAFF
TGTGCCTGCTCCCGCGGGACAGGGGTTACTGAAGCTTTCTTT